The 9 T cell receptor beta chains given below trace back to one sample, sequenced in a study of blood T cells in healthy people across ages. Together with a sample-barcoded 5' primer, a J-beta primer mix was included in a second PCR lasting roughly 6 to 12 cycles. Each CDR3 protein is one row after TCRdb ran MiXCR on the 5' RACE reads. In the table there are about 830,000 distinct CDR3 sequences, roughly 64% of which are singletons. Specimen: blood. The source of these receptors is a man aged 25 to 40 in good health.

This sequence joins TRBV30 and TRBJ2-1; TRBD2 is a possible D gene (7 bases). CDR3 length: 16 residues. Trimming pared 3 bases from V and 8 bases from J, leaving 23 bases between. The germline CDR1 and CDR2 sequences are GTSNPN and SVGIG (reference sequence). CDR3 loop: CAWSLSPGGQIYEQFF. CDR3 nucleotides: TGTGCCTGGAGCCTTTCACCGGGGGGCCAAATCTATGAGCAGTTCTTC. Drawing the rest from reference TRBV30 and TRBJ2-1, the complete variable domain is SQTIHQWPATLVQPVGSPLSLECTVEGTSNPNLYWYRQAAGRGLQLLFYSVGIGQISSEVPQNLSASRPQDRQFILSSKKLLLSDSGFYLCAWSLSPGGQIYEQFFGPGTRLTVL.

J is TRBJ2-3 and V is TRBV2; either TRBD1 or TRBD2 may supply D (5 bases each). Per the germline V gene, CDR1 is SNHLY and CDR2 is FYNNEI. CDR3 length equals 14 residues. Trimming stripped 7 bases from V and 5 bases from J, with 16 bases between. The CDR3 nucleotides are TGTGCCAGCACCCCCGGGATAGGGGAAGATACGCAGTATTTT. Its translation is CASTPGIGEDTQYF. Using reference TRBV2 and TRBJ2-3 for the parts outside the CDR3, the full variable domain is EPEVTQTPSHQVTQMGQEVILRCVPISNHLYFYWYRQILGQKVEFLVSFYNNEISEKSEIFDDQFSVERPDGSNFTLKIRSTKLEDSAMYFCASTPGIGEDTQYFGPGTRLTVL.

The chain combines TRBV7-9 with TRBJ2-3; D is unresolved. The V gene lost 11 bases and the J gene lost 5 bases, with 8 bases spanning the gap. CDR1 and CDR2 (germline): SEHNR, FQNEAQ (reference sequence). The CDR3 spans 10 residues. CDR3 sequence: CALTRDTQYF. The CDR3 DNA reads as TGTGCCCTCACGCGAGATACGCAGTATTTT. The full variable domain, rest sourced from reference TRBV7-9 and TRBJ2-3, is DTGVSQNPRHKITKRGQNVTFRCDPISEHNRLYWYRQTLGQGPEFLTYFQNEAQLEKSRLLSDRFSAERPKGSFSTLEIQRTEQGDSAMYLCALTRDTQYFGPGTRLTVL.

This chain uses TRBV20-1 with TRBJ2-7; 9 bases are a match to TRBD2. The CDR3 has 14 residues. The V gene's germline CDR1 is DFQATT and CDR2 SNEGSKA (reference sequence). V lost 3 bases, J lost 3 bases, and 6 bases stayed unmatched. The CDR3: CSASSSGNRYEQYF. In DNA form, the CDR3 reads TGCAGTGCTAGTTCTAGCGGGAACCGCTACGAGCAGTACTTC.

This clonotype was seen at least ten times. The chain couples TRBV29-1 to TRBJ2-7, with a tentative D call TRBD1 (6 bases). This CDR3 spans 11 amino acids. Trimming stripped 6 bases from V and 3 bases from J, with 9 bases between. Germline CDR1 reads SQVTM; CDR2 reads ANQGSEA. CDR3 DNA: TGCAGCGTCTTACAGGGCTACGAGCAGTACTTC. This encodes CSVLQGYEQYF.

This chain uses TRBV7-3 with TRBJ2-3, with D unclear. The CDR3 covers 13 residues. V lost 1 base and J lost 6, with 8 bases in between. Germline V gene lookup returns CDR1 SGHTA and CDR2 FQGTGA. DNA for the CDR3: TGTGCCAGCAGCTTAAGTGTAGGGGATACGCAGTATTTT. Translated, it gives CASSLSVGDTQYF.

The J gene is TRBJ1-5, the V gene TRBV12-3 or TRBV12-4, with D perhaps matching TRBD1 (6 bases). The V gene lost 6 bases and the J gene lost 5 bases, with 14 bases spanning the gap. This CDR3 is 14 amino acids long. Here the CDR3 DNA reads TGTGCCAGCAGCCAATACAGGGCCGATCAGCCCCAGCATTTT. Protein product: CASSQYRADQPQHF.

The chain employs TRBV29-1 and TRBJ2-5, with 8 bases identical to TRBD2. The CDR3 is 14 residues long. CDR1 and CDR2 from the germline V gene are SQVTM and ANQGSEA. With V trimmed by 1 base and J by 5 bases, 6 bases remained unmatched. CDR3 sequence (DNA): TGCAGCGTTGAAGGACTAGCGAGTTCGGAGACCCAGTACTTC. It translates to CSVEGLASSETQYF.

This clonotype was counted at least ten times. Written as DNA, the CDR3 is TGTGCCAGCAGCTTGTTAGGGAACTACGAGCAGTACTTC. Translated, it gives CASSLLGNYEQYF. The chain is built from TRBV7-2 and TRBJ2-7, with D unresolved. The germline V gene has CDR1 SGHTA and CDR2 FQGNSA. The length of the CDR3 is 13 residues. The V gene lost 3 bases and the J gene lost 3 bases, with 9 bases spanning the gap.